The 16 T cell receptor beta chains listed next were all sequenced from one sample in a study of T cells after yellow fever vaccination. Using its own MiXCR run on the 5' RACE reads, TCRdb lists one record per CDR3 protein. The sample includes nearly 300,000 distinct CDR3 sequences, around 8.6% seen only once; the top ten take 3% to 3.5%. Here the sequenced sample was CD4+ T cells sorted from PBMCs, taken 5 days after the yellow fever booster vaccination. Receptor source: a man aged 18 to 29 who received the YFV17D yellow fever vaccine.

This clonotype occurred many times. The chain couples TRBV29-1 to TRBJ2-7, with D perhaps TRBD1 (6 bases). The CDR3 is 13 residues long. V lost 7 bases, J lost 4 bases, and 17 bases lay in between. Germline loops: CDR1 SQVTM, CDR2 ANQGSEA. CDR3 coding DNA: TGCAGCGCAGAGGTCGGCAGGGGTTACGAGCAGTACTTC. It specifies CSAEVGRGYEQYF.

The J gene is TRBJ2-7, the V gene TRBV19, with TRBD1 identical over 7 bases. Germline CDR1 is LNHDA and CDR2 is SQIVND (reference sequence). V trimming: 6 bases; J trimming: 0 bases; junction bases outside the gene matches: 8. The CDR3 runs to 15 residues. DNA of the CDR3: TGTGCCAGTAGCGCCGGGACAGTATTCTCCTACGAGCAGTACTTC. This encodes CASSAGTVFSYEQYF.

This sequence joins TRBV7-2 and TRBJ1-2; tentative D call: TRBD1 (6 bases). CDR3 length: 13 amino acids. Germline CDR1 reads SGHTA; CDR2 reads FQGNSA. The V and J ends lost 6 bases and 4 bases respectively, with 12 bases between them. The CDR3 DNA is TGTGCCAGCAGTCTCTCAGGGGCCTATGGCTACACCTTC. Its protein is CASSLSGAYGYTF.

This rearrangement joins TRBV10-3 to TRBJ2-3; 9 bases line up with TRBD1. Germline CDR1 ENHRY, CDR2 SYGVKD. The CDR3 spans 15 residues. DNA for the CDR3: TGTGCGACCCTCGGGACAGGGTTCAGCACAGATACGCAGTATTTT. It yields the protein CATLGTGFSTDTQYF.

This sequence joins TRBV4-2 and TRBJ1-3; D is uncertain. CDR1 is LGHNA and CDR2 is YNFKEQ in the germline V gene. The CDR3 extends over 14 amino acids. Between the trimmed V and J ends, which lost 5 bases and 0 bases, there was a span of 8 bases. The CDR3 DNA is TGTGCCAGCAGCGCTAGGTACTCTGGAAACACCATATATTTT. As protein: CASSARYSGNTIYF.

The rearrangement joins TRBV7-2 to TRBJ2-5; possibly TRBD1 for D (6 bases). This CDR3 comprises 14 residues. V was shortened by 4 bases and J by 3 bases, with 12 bases between the two germline ends. The germline gives CDR1 SGHTA, CDR2 FQGNSA. The CDR3 sequence is CASSSGQKKETQYF. The CDR3 bases are TGTGCCAGCAGCTCAGGACAGAAGAAAGAGACCCAGTACTTC.

There are a few counts of this clonotype. The CDR3 region is CASTPFPGGSYNEQFF. The CDR3 nucleotides are TGTGCCAGCACCCCATTCCCAGGGGGCTCCTACAATGAGCAGTTCTTC. The chain has TRBV21-1 and TRBJ2-1. TRBV21-1 is a pseudogene locus. This CDR3 comprises 16 residues.

The V call is TRBV24-1, the J call TRBJ2-2; no reliable D call. Germline lookup yields CDR1 KGHDR and CDR2 SFDVKD. Trimming pared 9 bases from V and 5 bases from J, leaving 15 bases between. The CDR3 has 14 amino acids. Written as DNA, the CDR3 is TGTGCCACCGACCCGGTACGACCAACCGGGGAGCTGTTTTTT. It yields the protein CATDPVRPTGELFF.

This clonotype has ten or more counts. This chain uses TRBV7-2 with TRBJ2-7, with D perhaps TRBD1 (6 bases). V was cut by 4 bases and J by 7 bases, with 8 bases left in between. The CDR3 sequence is 11 residues long. Germline assignment: CDR1 SGHTA and CDR2 FQGNSA. CDR3 bases: TGTGCCAGCAGCTCCGACAGGGAGCAGTACTTC. It yields the protein CASSSDREQYF.

Many counts were recorded for this clonotype. The chain links TRBV10-3 to TRBJ2-5; 12 bases fit TRBD2. The CDR3 loop spans 15 amino acids. The J segment lost 4 bases and the V segment lost 3 bases, leaving 3 bases of the junction unmatched. Germline CDR1 and CDR2: ENHRY and SYGVKD. CDR3 residues: CAISEETSGGETQYF. The CDR3 bases are TGTGCCATCAGTGAAGAGACTAGCGGGGGAGAGACCCAGTACTTC.

This clonotype was counted many times. The chain couples TRBV20-1 to TRBJ2-1; 9 nucleotides align to TRBD2. Germline lookup yields CDR1 DFQATT and CDR2 SNEGSKA (reference sequence). The CDR3 consists of 12 residues. CDR3 sequence reads: CSGVAGDIQQFF. In DNA, the CDR3 is TGCAGCGGCGTAGCGGGGGACATTCAGCAGTTCTTC.

V and J are TRBV24-1 and TRBJ1-1; D remains ambiguous. CDR3 length equals 15 residues. In germline, CDR1 is KGHDR, CDR2 SFDVKD. V was trimmed by 4 bases and J by 4 bases, leaving 15 bases between them. This CDR3 reads CATSDTRAGSTEAFF. DNA of the CDR3: TGTGCCACCAGTGACACTAGAGCGGGGAGCACTGAAGCTTTCTTT.

This chain connects TRBV5-1 to TRBJ2-7, with TRBD2 as a possible D gene (5 bases). Germline V gene data show CDR1 as SGHRS and CDR2 as YFSETQ. The CDR3 extends over 14 amino acids. The V end lost 0 bases, the J end lost 3 bases, and 10 bases lay between the germline ends. The CDR3: CASSLGTRDYEQYF. For the CDR3, the DNA is TGCGCCAGCAGCTTGGGGACGAGGGACTACGAGCAGTACTTC.

The chain joins TRBV12-3 or TRBV12-4 to TRBJ2-6; D is undetermined. The V and J ends lost 6 bases and 0 bases respectively, with 6 bases between them. This CDR3 is 14 amino acids long. CDR3 loop: CASSVFSGANVLTF. In DNA form, the CDR3 reads TGTGCCAGCAGCGTCTTCTCTGGGGCCAACGTCCTGACTTTC.

The chain has TRBV7-6 and TRBJ1-6; D not certain. Germline V gene sequence: CDR1 SGHVS, CDR2 FNYEAQ. Trimming left V 0 bases short and J 9 bases short, with 6 bases between. The CDR3 covers 13 residues. The chain's CDR3 is CASSLAPISPLHF. CDR3 nucleotide sequence: TGTGCCAGCAGCTTAGCCCCGATTTCACCCCTCCACTTT.

This chain uses TRBV28 with TRBJ1-5, with D perhaps matching TRBD1 (5 bases). CDR1 and CDR2 (germline): MDHEN, SYDVKM. The V gene lost 4 bases and the J gene lost 4 bases, with 14 bases spanning the gap. There are 15 residues in the CDR3. The CDR3 loop is CASSSADRINQPQHF. CDR3 nucleotides: TGTGCCAGCAGTTCGGCAGACAGAATTAATCAGCCCCAGCATTTT.